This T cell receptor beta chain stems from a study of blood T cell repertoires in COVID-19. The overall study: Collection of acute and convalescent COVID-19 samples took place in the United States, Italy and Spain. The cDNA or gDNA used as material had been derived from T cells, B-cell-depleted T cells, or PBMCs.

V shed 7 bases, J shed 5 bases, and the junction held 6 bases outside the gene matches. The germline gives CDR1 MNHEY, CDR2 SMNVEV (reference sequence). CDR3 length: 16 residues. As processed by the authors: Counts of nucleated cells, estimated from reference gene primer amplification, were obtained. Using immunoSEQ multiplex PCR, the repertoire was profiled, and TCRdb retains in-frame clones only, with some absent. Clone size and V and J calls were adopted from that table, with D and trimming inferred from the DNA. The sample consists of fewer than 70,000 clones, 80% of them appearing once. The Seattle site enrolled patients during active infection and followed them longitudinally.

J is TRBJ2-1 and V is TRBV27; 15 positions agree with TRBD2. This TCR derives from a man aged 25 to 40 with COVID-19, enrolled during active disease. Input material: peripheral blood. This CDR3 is CASTAGLAGGHNEQFF. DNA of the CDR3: TGTGCCAGCACCGCGGGACTAGCGGGAGGCCACAATGAGCAGTTCTTC.